This T cell receptor beta chain is from a study of graft-versus-host responses after intestinal transplantation. About the study: Multivisceral, liver-intestinal, or isolated intestinal grafts went to recipients. Each recipient received anti-thymocyte globulin induction, then tacrolimus and steroids for three to four years.

A remark on this clone: Its matching antigen is unknown.

TCRdb keeps only in-frame clones here, not all; method: immunoSEQ multiplex PCR. The sample shows approximately 33,000 clones, about four fifths of them seen only once. The germline V gene encodes CDR1 SGHVS and CDR2 FNYEAQ. The CDR3 sequence is 18 residues long. Losses at the gene ends were 0 bases for V and 5 bases for J; bases not matched to a gene: 11. Specimen: unstimulated CD8+ T cells sorted from spleen or lymph node cells, collected before intestinal transplant. The TCR was taken from a human donor who received an intestinal transplant. The J gene is TRBJ2-1, the V gene TRBV7-6; 9 nucleotides align to TRBD2. The CDR3 region has the DNA TGTGCCAGCAGCTTAGCTCCCGGACTAGCGTTCCGAAACAATGAGCAGTTCTTC. It is translated as CASSLAPGLAFRNNEQFF.